The 31 T cell receptor beta chains given below trace back to one sample, sequenced in a study of vaccination and CD4 T cells after COVID-19. TCRdb recomputed calls from the PCR reads with MiXCR, one row per CDR3 protein. The sample holds 15,000 to 16,000 distinct CDR3 sequences, approximately 66% seen once. The sequenced sample was CD4+ T cells from blood, obtained after SARS-CoV-2 vaccination. The receptor source for this set is a human donor who had recovered from COVID-19.

The chain links TRBV6-1 to TRBJ2-4; 13 nucleotides agree with TRBD2. After removal of 7 bases from V and 6 bases from J, the junction contained 9 bases not matched to a gene. There are 16 residues in the CDR3. Germline CDR1 and CDR2: MNHNS and SASEGT. This chain's CDR3 is CASTSGLAGDRNIQYF. The CDR3 DNA reads as TGTGCCAGCACCTCAGGACTAGCGGGAGACAGAAACATTCAGTACTTC.

This clonotype was found a few times. The V gene is TRBV6-5, the J gene TRBJ1-4, with D perhaps TRBD1 (6 bases). This CDR3 comprises 17 residues. Germline values: CDR1 MNHEY, CDR2 SVGAGI. Trimming shortened V by 4 bases and J by 8 bases, and 23 bases separated the two germline ends. CDR3 sequence (DNA): TGTGCCAGCAGTTCCCTCGGGGGCCAAGGGGGGCCGGAAAAACTGTTTTTT. It encodes CASSSLGGQGGPEKLFF.

The rearrangement links TRBV2 to TRBJ2-2; 8 bases are a match to TRBD1. After removal of 6 bases from V and 5 bases from J, the junction contained 8 bases not matched to a gene. The CDR3 covers 15 residues. Germline CDR1 SNHLY, CDR2 FYNNEI. CDR3 sequence (DNA): TGTGCCAGCAGGCTAGGACAGGGCGTAACCGGGGAGCTGTTTTTT. This translates into CASRLGQGVTGELFF.

V and J are TRBV20-1 and TRBJ2-5; D is perhaps TRBD1 (5 bases). The germline V gene has CDR1 DFQATT and CDR2 SNEGSKA (reference sequence). CDR3 length: 13 residues. Trimming shortened V by 7 bases and J by 2 bases, and 14 bases separated the two germline ends. CDR3 loop: CSGQGLDQETQYF. The CDR3 DNA follows: TGCAGTGGTCAGGGTCTGGATCAAGAGACCCAGTACTTC.

This clonotype was detected a few times. This sequence joins TRBV6-4 and TRBJ1-2; 8 positions match TRBD1. Germline CDR1 is MRHNA and CDR2 is SNTAGT. V was pared by 6 bases and J by 1 base, with 7 bases of the junction left unmatched. The CDR3 is made up of 15 amino acids. CDR3 protein: CASRKTGGGNYGYTF. In DNA form, the CDR3 reads TGTGCCAGCAGAAAAACAGGGGGAGGTAACTATGGCTACACCTTC.

V usage is TRBV29-1 and J usage is TRBJ2-1; D is uncertain. The CDR3 sequence is 11 residues long. Per germline, CDR1 SQVTM and CDR2 ANQGSEA. The V end lost 6 bases, the J end lost 6 bases, and 9 bases lay between the germline ends. The CDR3 protein is CSVTEINEQFF. In DNA, the CDR3 is TGCAGCGTCACGGAAATCAATGAGCAGTTCTTC.

Only a few counts were recorded for this clonotype. This chain joins TRBV30 and TRBJ1-5, with D tentatively TRBD1 (5 bases). The CDR3 is made up of 15 amino acids. V was trimmed by 3 bases and J by 6 bases, leaving 18 bases between them. Germline V gene sequence: CDR1 GTSNPN, CDR2 SVGIG (reference sequence). CDR3 DNA: TGTGCCTGGAGGCCCCCCGGGGGGTTAAGTCAGCCCCAGCATTTT. This encodes CAWRPPGGLSQPQHF.

The chain recombines TRBV20-1 with TRBJ2-5, with 7 bases matching TRBD2. The CDR3 is made up of 14 amino acids. Per germline, CDR1 DFQATT and CDR2 SNEGSKA (reference sequence). The V gene end was trimmed by 6 bases and the J gene end by 4 bases; junction bases not matched to a gene: 11. The CDR3 spells CSAALGTNGETQYF. CDR3 in DNA: TGCAGTGCCGCCTTGGGGACTAATGGAGAGACCCAGTACTTC.

This clonotype has just a few counts. The V call is TRBV24-1, the J call TRBJ2-1; 9 nucleotides match TRBD2. The CDR3 contains 16 residues. J was trimmed by 8 bases and V by 3 bases; bases with no gene match: 10. From germline, CDR1 is KGHDR and CDR2 SFDVKD. CDR3 protein: CATSDPGTSRSDEQFF. CDR3 DNA: TGTGCCACCAGTGATCCCGGGACTAGCCGGTCCGATGAGCAGTTCTTC.

This clonotype turned up a few times. V gene TRBV7-2 combines with J gene TRBJ1-3; perhaps TRBD1 as D (5 bases). This CDR3 comprises 16 residues. V gave up 1 base and J gave up 2 bases, with 12 bases separating them. Germline V gives CDR1 SGHTA, CDR2 FQGNSA. CDR3 loop: CASSLVGGLTGNTIYF. CDR3 in DNA: TGTGCCAGCAGCTTAGTGGGGGGTTTGACTGGAAACACCATATATTTT.

V is TRBV28 and J is TRBJ1-2; tentative D call: TRBD1 (5 bases). Trimming stripped 0 bases from V and 8 bases from J, with 13 bases between. The CDR3 sequence is 14 residues long. In germline, CDR1 is MDHEN, CDR2 SYDVKM. CDR3 sequence (DNA): TGTGCCAGCAGTTTATGGCAGGGAACAGGCGGCTACACCTTC. This encodes CASSLWQGTGGYTF.

This clonotype was picked up a small number of times. The V gene is TRBV6-1, the J gene TRBJ1-5; TRBD1 aligns across 7 bases. The germline gives CDR1 MNHNS, CDR2 SASEGT. The CDR3 loop spans 16 amino acids. V lost 6 bases and J lost 2; bases outside the gene matches: 10. For the CDR3, the DNA is TGTGCCAGCAGCCCAGGGGGGGTAAGGGGCAATCAGCCCCAGCATTTT. This sequence encodes CASSPGGVRGNQPQHF.

This chain connects TRBV2 to TRBJ2-2, with 8 bases lining up with TRBD2. The CDR3 has 17 amino acids. V shed 7 bases, J shed 4 bases, and the junction held 14 bases outside the gene matches. The V gene's germline CDR1 is SNHLY and CDR2 FYNNEI. The CDR3 sequence: CASNSGRGGRRTGELFF. The CDR3 coding sequence is TGTGCCAGCAACTCTGGTCGGGGGGGGCGCCGCACCGGGGAGCTGTTTTTT.

The J gene is TRBJ2-6, the V gene TRBV10-3, with 7 bases fitting TRBD1. V trimming: 2 bases; J trimming: 2 bases; junction bases outside the gene matches: 3. Germline-derived CDR1 and CDR2 are ENHRY and SYGVKD. The CDR3 extends over 16 amino acids. The DNA of the CDR3 is TGTGCCATCAGTGAGGATGACAGGGCTGGGGCCAACGTCCTGACTTTC. Protein sequence: CAISEDDRAGANVLTF.

The chain joins TRBV2 to TRBJ1-6; D is unclear. V lost 8 bases and J lost 5, with 7 bases in between. The germline gives CDR1 SNHLY, CDR2 FYNNEI. The CDR3 is 12 amino acids. The CDR3 sequence: CASVRDNSPLHF. The CDR3, as DNA: TGTGCCAGCGTTCGTGATAATTCACCCCTCCACTTT.

CDR3 in DNA: TGTGCCAGCAGGAGTACCGGACAGAGCCCAGATACGCAGTATTTT. This sequence encodes CASRSTGQSPDTQYF. The rearrangement joins TRBV28 to TRBJ2-3; D perhaps matches TRBD1 (6 bases). Germline CDR1 is MDHEN and CDR2 is SYDVKM. This CDR3 contains 15 residues. Trimming pared 6 bases from V and 4 bases from J, leaving 17 bases between. Full variable domain (rest looked up from reference TRBV28 and TRBJ2-3): DVKVTQSSRYLVKRTGEKVFLECVQDMDHENMFWYRQDPGLGLRLIYFSYDVKMKEKGDIPEGYSVSREKKERFSLILESASTNQTSMYLCASRSTGQSPDTQYFGPGTRLTVL.

J is TRBJ2-1 and V is TRBV6-5; D unclear. The germline CDR1 and CDR2 sequences are MNHEY and SVGAGI. The ends were cut back, 0 bases at V and 7 bases at J, with 7 bases in the middle. The CDR3 runs to 13 residues. Here the CDR3 reads CASSYSRVNEQFF. In DNA form, the CDR3 reads TGTGCCAGCAGTTACTCCCGGGTAAATGAGCAGTTCTTC.

The chain recombines TRBV6-2 or TRBV6-3 with TRBJ2-7; D is uncertain. The V gene lost 2 bases and the J gene lost 6 bases, with 2 bases spanning the gap. Germline CDR1 is MNHEY and CDR2 is SVGEGT. The CDR3 runs 10 residues. As DNA, the CDR3 is TGTGCCAGCAGTTACGGCGAGCAGTACTTC. Its translation: CASSYGEQYF.

This clonotype was counted once. CDR3 in amino acids: CASSLDRGSYEQYF. The CDR3 region has the DNA TGTGCCAGCAGCCTAGACAGGGGTTCCTACGAGCAGTACTTC. The chain uses TRBV7-3 and TRBJ2-7; 8 bases are shared with TRBD1. From germline, CDR1 is SGHTA and CDR2 FQGTGA. The CDR3 is 14 residues long. Trimming removed 5 bases from V and 1 base from J; junction bases left unmatched: 4.

This rearrangement joins TRBV7-3 to TRBJ1-3; D ambiguous. CDR3 length: 17 residues. The V end lost 1 base, the J end lost 1 base, and 14 bases lay between the germline ends. Germline V CDR1 and CDR2: SGHTA, FQGTGA. CDR3 bases: TGTGCCAGCAGCTTAAACCCGCCCCAGTTATCTGGAAACACCATATATTTT. Protein product: CASSLNPPQLSGNTIYF.

CDR3 bases: TGTGCCAGCAGTACCGGGACACGGAGCCACCAAGAGACCCAGTACTTC. As protein: CASSTGTRSHQETQYF. The V call is TRBV12-3 or TRBV12-4, the J call TRBJ2-5, with a tentative D call TRBD1 (6 bases). The CDR3 loop spans 16 amino acids. The germline V and J ends were trimmed by 5 bases and 0 bases, with 16 bases remaining between them.

The CDR3 nucleotides are TGTGCCAGCAGCCAGAGGGTTAGATTTCGAGGGAGCCACGAGCAGTACTTC. This codes for CASSQRVRFRGSHEQYF. The V call is TRBV14, the J call TRBJ2-7; D perhaps matches TRBD2 (5 bases). This CDR3 is built from 17 residues. From germline, CDR1 is SGHDN and CDR2 FVKESK. The V end lost 3 bases, the J end lost 5 bases, and 23 bases lay between the germline ends.

CDR3 DNA sequence: TGTGCCAGCAGTCGTCGCGGACGGTCCTATGGCTACACCTTC. Amino acids: CASSRRGRSYGYTF. V and J are TRBV27 and TRBJ1-2, with D uncertain. Germline V gene sequence: CDR1 MNHEY, CDR2 SMNVEV (reference sequence). The length of the CDR3 is 14 residues. V was cut by 5 bases and J by 4 bases, with 14 bases left in between.

This chain uses TRBV7-9 with TRBJ1-6; 8 bases fit TRBD1. Per the germline V gene, CDR1 is SEHNR and CDR2 is FQNEAQ (reference sequence). There are 15 residues in the CDR3. In DNA, the CDR3 is TGTGCGTGGAGGACAGGGAGGGTTGGTAATTCACCCCTCCACTTT. It translates to CAWRTGRVGNSPLHF.

The chain combines TRBV7-3 with TRBJ2-5, with TRBD2 identical over 14 bases. J was trimmed by 4 bases and V by 5 bases; bases with no gene match: 9. Germline CDR1 SGHTA, CDR2 FQGTGA. This CDR3 contains 17 residues. The chain's CDR3 is CASSREGLAGEGETQYF. Written as DNA, the CDR3 is TGTGCCAGCAGCCGCGAGGGACTAGCGGGAGAAGGAGAGACCCAGTACTTC.

The V call is TRBV7-8, the J call TRBJ2-1; the match to TRBD2 covers 8 bases. The CDR3 spans 18 residues. Germline values: CDR1 SGHVS, CDR2 FQNEAQ. The V segment lost 1 base and the J segment 2 bases; nucleotides outside the gene matches: 10. The CDR3: CASSLDRLAGHPYNEQFF. Here the CDR3 DNA reads TGTGCCAGCAGCTTAGATAGGCTAGCGGGCCACCCCTACAATGAGCAGTTCTTC.

The chain joins TRBV19 to TRBJ1-6, with D unclear. Germline loops: CDR1 LNHDA, CDR2 SQIVND (reference sequence). V was pared by 7 bases and J by 4 bases, with 8 bases between. The CDR3 contains 13 residues. CDR3 residues: CASTETYNSPLHF. CDR3 in DNA: TGTGCCAGTACCGAAACTTATAATTCACCCCTCCACTTT.

The V gene is TRBV24-1, the J gene TRBJ2-5; D remains ambiguous. CDR1 and CDR2 (germline): KGHDR, SFDVKD. The CDR3 has 12 amino acids. V was cut by 3 bases and J by 10 bases, with 11 bases left in between. CDR3 coding DNA: TGTGCCACCAGTGATCCCTACTCCCGCCAGTACTTC. Its protein is CATSDPYSRQYF.

This clonotype was observed a single time. The V gene is TRBV2, the J gene TRBJ2-1; 10 nucleotides line up with TRBD2. The CDR3 has 15 amino acids. The germline V gene encodes CDR1 SNHLY and CDR2 FYNNEI. After removal of 6 bases from V and 4 bases from J, the junction contained 6 bases not matched to a gene. CDR3 region: CASRRTSGIYNEQFF. CDR3 nucleotides: TGTGCCAGCAGAAGAACTAGCGGGATATACAATGAGCAGTTCTTC.

The table lists this clonotype with a few counts. V is TRBV15 and J is TRBJ1-5; no clear D. Per the germline V gene, CDR1 is LNHNV and CDR2 is YYDKDF (reference sequence). The CDR3 covers 12 residues. The germline V and J ends were trimmed by 0 bases and 7 bases, with 4 bases remaining between them. CDR3 protein: CATSRDTQPQHF. As DNA, the CDR3 is TGTGCCACCAGCAGAGATACCCAGCCCCAGCATTTT.

This clonotype was counted a single time. The gene calls are TRBV6-1 and TRBJ2-3, with D possibly matching TRBD1 (6 bases). V was shortened by 0 bases and J by 6 bases, with 25 bases between the two germline ends. The CDR3 has 19 residues. Germline lookup yields CDR1 MNHNS and CDR2 SASEGT. CDR3 residues: CASSEARPGGTGSSDTQYF. CDR3 in DNA: TGTGCCAGCAGTGAAGCCCGACCAGGCGGAACAGGGTCATCTGATACGCAGTATTTT.